The 9 T cell receptor beta chains reported below all come from one sample, sequenced in a study of beta chain features in type 1 diabetes. Reverse transcription of all isolated RNA meant that expressed TCRB transcripts were sequenced. TCRdb keeps only in-frame clones here, not all; method: immunoSEQ multiplex PCR. The sample holds 600,000 to 650,000 clones, 15% seen once. The specimen was naive CD4+ T cells from blood. Receptors originate from a man aged 18 to 30 in good health.

This clone was seen more than once but under ten times. V gene TRBV9 combines with J gene TRBJ2-1; perhaps TRBD2 as D (7 bases). Germline-derived CDR1 and CDR2 are SGDLS and YYNGEE. The CDR3 runs 16 residues. The ends were cut back, 4 bases at V and 8 bases at J, with 22 bases in the middle. CDR3 protein: CASSPEGGGAGYEQFF. The DNA of the CDR3 is TGTGCCAGCAGCCCTGAGGGAGGGGGGGCTGGGTATGAGCAGTTCTTC. The full variable domain, with the rest looked up from reference TRBV9 and TRBJ2-1, is DSGVTQTPKHLITATGQRVTLRCSPRSGDLSVYWYQQSLDQGLQFLIQYYNGEERAKGNILERFSAQQFPDLHSELNLSSLELGDSALYFCASSPEGGGAGYEQFFGPGTRLTVL.

This clone was picked up a small number of times. The chain couples TRBV4-2 to TRBJ2-3, with 12 bases identical to TRBD2. The CDR3 is 14 residues long. J was trimmed by 6 bases and V by 5 bases; bases with no gene match: 3. Germline CDR1 reads LGHNA; CDR2 reads YNFKEQ. CDR3 amino acids: CASSSGTSGDTQYF. In DNA, the CDR3 is TGTGCCAGCAGCTCCGGGACTAGCGGGGATACGCAGTATTTT.

There are a few counts of this clone. This sample includes further DNA sequences coding for the same CDR3. This chain uses TRBV9 with TRBJ2-1; the D gene could be TRBD1 or TRBD2 (5 bases each). Germline V gene sequence: CDR1 SGDLS, CDR2 YYNGEE. V lost 0 bases to trimming and J lost 0 bases, with 7 bases between them. The CDR3 is 15 residues long. CDR3 sequence reads: CASSVAGGSYNEQFF. CDR3 DNA: TGTGCCAGCAGCGTAGCTGGGGGCTCCTACAATGAGCAGTTCTTC.

This clone has just one count. The chain links TRBV9 to TRBJ2-3; 12 nucleotides match TRBD2. Germline trimming cut 3 bases from V and 3 bases from J; bases unmatched to any gene: 2. This CDR3 has 15 amino acids. Looked up from germline, CDR1 is SGDLS and CDR2 is YYNGEE. The CDR3 loop reads CASSATSGSTDTQYF. CDR3 sequence (DNA): TGTGCCAGCAGCGCGACTAGCGGGAGTACAGATACGCAGTATTTT.

The V gene is TRBV14, the J gene TRBJ2-2; a possible D gene is TRBD1 (5 bases). Germline V gene data show CDR1 as SGHDN and CDR2 as FVKESK. The CDR3 spans 12 residues. Trimming pared 6 bases from V and 6 bases from J, leaving 8 bases between. The CDR3, as DNA: TGTGCCAGCAGGGAACAGGCCGGGGAGCTGTTTTTT. Amino acid sequence: CASREQAGELFF.

A few counts support this clone. This chain joins TRBV21-1 and TRBJ2-7. TRBV21-1 is termed a pseudogene. The CDR3 is made up of 15 amino acids. Written as DNA, the CDR3 is TGTGCCAGCAGCACGGGACCATCAAGGACCTACGAGCAGTACTTC. The encoded protein is CASSTGPSRTYEQYF.

V gene TRBV18 combines with J gene TRBJ1-4; D uncertain. Germline V gives CDR1 KGHSH, CDR2 LQKENI. This CDR3 is built from 14 residues. Trimming took off 0 bases at V and 13 bases at J, with 15 bases between the two ends. Here the CDR3 reads CASSPPVGREILFF. CDR3 in DNA: TGTGCCAGCTCACCACCGGTGGGTCGGGAGATACTGTTTTTT. The whole variable domain, remainder taken from reference TRBV18 and TRBJ1-4, is NAGVMQNPRHLVRRRGQEARLRCSPMKGHSHVYWYRQLPEEGLKFMVYLQKENIIDESGMPKERFSAEFPKEGPSILRIQQVVRGDSAAYFCASSPPVGREILFFGSGTQLSVL.

In this sample, this clone turned up a few times. The V call is TRBV7-3, the J call TRBJ1-6; the match to TRBD1 covers 11 bases. Looked up from germline, CDR1 is SGHTA and CDR2 is FQGTGA. The length of the CDR3 is 15 residues. V lost 5 bases and J lost 9; bases outside the gene matches: 6. The CDR3 loop is CASSRTGGWISPLHF. The CDR3 nucleotides read TGTGCCAGCAGCCGGACAGGGGGCTGGATTTCACCCCTCCACTTT.

This clone was found a few times. The chain links TRBV7-2 to TRBJ1-5, with unresolved D. This CDR3 is built from 13 residues. V was pared by 1 base and J by 9 bases, with 10 bases between. Germline lookup yields CDR1 SGHTA and CDR2 FQGNSA. The CDR3 loop reads CASSLERGSPQHF. In DNA, the CDR3 is TGTGCCAGCAGCTTAGAGCGGGGATCGCCCCAGCATTTT.